This TCR beta chain was recovered during a study of Graves' ophthalmopathy and Graves' hyperthyroidism. The V gene's germline CDR1 is MDHEN and CDR2 SYDVKM. The CDR3 runs 12 residues. V was clipped by 3 bases and J by 4 bases, with 5 bases between them. Amplification targeted the TCR beta CDR3 regions, with RNA transcripts as the source material. The library came from an HTBI-primed first-round RT-PCR and a second-round multiplex PCR. TCRdb passed the multiplex PCR reads through MiXCR, listing each CDR3 protein once. The data hold about 58,000 distinct CDR3 sequences, with roughly half observed a single time. In this sample, this clonotype turned up many times.

The sequenced sample was peripheral blood. The chain recombines TRBV28 with TRBJ2-3; D uncertain. This clonotype was sampled from an adult woman with Graves' ophthalmopathy. The CDR3 protein is CASSFSPDTQYF. The CDR3 DNA is TGTGCCAGCAGTTTCTCGCCAGATACGCAGTATTTT.